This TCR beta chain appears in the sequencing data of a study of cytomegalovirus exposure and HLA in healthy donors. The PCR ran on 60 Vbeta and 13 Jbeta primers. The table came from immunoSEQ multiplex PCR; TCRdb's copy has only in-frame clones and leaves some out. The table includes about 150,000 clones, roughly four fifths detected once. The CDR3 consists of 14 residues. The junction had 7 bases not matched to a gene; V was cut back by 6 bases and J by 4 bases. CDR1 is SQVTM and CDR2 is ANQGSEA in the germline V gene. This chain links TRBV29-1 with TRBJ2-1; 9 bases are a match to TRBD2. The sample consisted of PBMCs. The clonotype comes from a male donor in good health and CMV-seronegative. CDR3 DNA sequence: TGCAGCGTGCGAGGGCTAGCGGGATACAATGAGCAGTTCTTC. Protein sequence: CSVRGLAGYNEQFF.